This TCR beta chain appears in the sequencing data of a study of shared clonotypes between healthy human individuals. From germline, CDR1 is SGHAT and CDR2 FQNNGV. The CDR3 runs to 14 residues. J was trimmed by 8 bases and V by 5 bases; bases with no gene match: 7. Profiling relied on immunoSEQ multiplex PCR, and the TCRdb table lists in-frame clones only, not all of them. The repertoire holds some 1 million clones, with about 75% as singletons. Every contributor of samples was a Caucasian grown-up residing in Nashville, Tennessee. In regard to this clone: The antigen is not known.

General study findings and limits: Researchers sampled blood only, noting tissue repertoires likely differ. Compared with memory subsets, naive subsets generally had larger estimated richness.

The receptor comes from a young man in good health. The material sequenced was memory CD4+ T cells sorted from blood. Subset here: CD45RA-negative fraction. The chain has TRBV11-2 and TRBJ1-5; 9 positions agree with TRBD1. The CDR3 loop reads CASSQNRGQEPQHF. The CDR3 coding sequence is TGTGCCAGCAGCCAAAACAGGGGGCAGGAGCCCCAGCATTTT.